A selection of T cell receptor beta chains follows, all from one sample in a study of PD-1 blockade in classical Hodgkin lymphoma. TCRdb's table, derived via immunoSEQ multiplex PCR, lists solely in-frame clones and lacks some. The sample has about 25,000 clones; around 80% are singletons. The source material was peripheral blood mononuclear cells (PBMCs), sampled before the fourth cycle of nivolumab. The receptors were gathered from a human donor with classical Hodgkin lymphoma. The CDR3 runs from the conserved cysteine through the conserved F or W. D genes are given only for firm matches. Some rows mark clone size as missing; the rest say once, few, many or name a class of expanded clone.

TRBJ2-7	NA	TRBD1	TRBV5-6	TGTGCCAGCACCTACGGACAGGGGGCCTACGAGCAGTACTTC	CASTYGQGAYEQYF
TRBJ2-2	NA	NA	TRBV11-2	TGTGCCAGCACCTCACACAGGTCTACCGGGGAGCTGTTTTTT	CASTSHRSTGELFF
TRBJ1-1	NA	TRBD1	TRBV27	TGTGCCAGCAGTTCGACAGGGGGAAACACTGAAGCTTTCTTT	CASSSTGGNTEAFF
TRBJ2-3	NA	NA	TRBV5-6	TGTGCCAGCAGCTATAAGTCGGGGGCTAGCACAGATACGCAGTATTTT	CASSYKSGASTDTQYF
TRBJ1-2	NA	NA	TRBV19	TGTGCCAGTAGTATCTTGGGTAGGGGCTACACCTTC	CASSILGRGYTF
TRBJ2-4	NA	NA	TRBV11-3	TGTGCCAGCAGCAGCGCAGGGGGGAACATTCAGTACTTC	CASSSAGGNIQYF
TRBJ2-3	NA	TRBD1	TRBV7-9	TGTGCCAGCACCCCGGGACAGGGCACAGATACGCAGTATTTT	CASTPGQGTDTQYF
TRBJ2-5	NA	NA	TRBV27	TGTGCCAGCAGCTTAGCCCCTCCACCTCAGGAAACGGGTGAAGAGACCCAGTACTTC	CASSLAPPPQETGEETQYF
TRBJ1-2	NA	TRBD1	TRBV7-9	TGTGCCAGCAGCTTAGAAGTGGAGGGGGCGCATGGCTACACCTTC	CASSLEVEGAHGYTF
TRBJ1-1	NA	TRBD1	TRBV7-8	TGTGCCAGCATCGGACAGGGGGTCAATGAAGCTTTCTTT	CASIGQGVNEAFF
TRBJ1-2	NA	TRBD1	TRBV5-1	TGCGCCAGCAGCTTGGTTCCAGGGGGGTATGGCTACACCTTC	CASSLVPGGYGYTF
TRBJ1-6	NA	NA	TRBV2	TGTGCCAGCAGTCCTCCGGGCTCTGGTGGGACACCCCTCCACTTT	CASSPPGSGGTPLHF
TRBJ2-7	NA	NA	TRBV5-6	TGTGCCAGCAGCTTGCCGACCGGATTCTACGAGCAGTACTTC	CASSLPTGFYEQYF
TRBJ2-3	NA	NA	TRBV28	TGTGCCAGCAGGGATGGTTCAGGCACAGATACGCAGTATTTT	CASRDGSGTDTQYF
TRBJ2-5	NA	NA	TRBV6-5	TGTGCCAGCAGTTACTCCGCTAGTAGTGAGACCCAGTACTTC	CASSYSASSETQYF
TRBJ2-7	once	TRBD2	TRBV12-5	TGTGCTAGTGGCCCCGTTTGGACTAGCGGGAGACCCTACGAGCAGTACTTC	CASGPVWTSGRPYEQYF
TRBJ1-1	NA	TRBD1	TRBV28	TGTGCCAGCACCAGTAGGAACAGGGGTGGAGGTTCCACTGAAGCTTTCTTT	CASTSRNRGGGSTEAFF
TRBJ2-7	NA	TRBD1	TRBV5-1	TGCGCCAGCAGCCCGAGGACAGGGGAGGACGAGCAGTACTTC	CASSPRTGEDEQYF